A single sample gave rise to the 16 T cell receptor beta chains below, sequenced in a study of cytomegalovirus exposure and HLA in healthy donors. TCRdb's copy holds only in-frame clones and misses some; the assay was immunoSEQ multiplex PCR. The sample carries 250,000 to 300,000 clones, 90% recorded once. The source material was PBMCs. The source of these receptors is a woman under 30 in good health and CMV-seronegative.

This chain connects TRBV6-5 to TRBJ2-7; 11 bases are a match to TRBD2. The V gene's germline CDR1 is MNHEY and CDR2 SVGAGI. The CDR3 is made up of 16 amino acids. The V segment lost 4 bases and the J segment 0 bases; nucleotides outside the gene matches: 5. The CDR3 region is CASSLGLAAPSYEQYF. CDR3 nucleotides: TGTGCCAGCAGTTTGGGACTAGCGGCGCCCTCCTACGAGCAGTACTTC.

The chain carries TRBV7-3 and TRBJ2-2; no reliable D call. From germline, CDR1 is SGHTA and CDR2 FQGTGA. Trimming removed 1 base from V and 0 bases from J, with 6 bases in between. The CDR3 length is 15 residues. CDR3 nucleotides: TGTGCCAGCAGCTTAAACATCGCGAACACCGGGGAGCTGTTTTTT. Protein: CASSLNIANTGELFF.

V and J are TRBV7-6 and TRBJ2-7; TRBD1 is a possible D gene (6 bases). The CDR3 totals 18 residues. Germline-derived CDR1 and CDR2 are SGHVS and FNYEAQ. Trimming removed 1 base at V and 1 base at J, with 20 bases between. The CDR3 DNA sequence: TGTGCCAGCAGCTTAGGGGTCAGGGGCTCCTTCGGGTCCTACGAGCAGTACTTC. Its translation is CASSLGVRGSFGSYEQYF.

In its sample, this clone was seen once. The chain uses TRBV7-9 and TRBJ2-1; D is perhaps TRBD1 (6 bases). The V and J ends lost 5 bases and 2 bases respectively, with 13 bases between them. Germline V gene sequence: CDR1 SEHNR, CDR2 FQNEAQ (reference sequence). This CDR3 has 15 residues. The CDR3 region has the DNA TGTGCCAGCAGCCCCGGGACATATACCTACAATGAGCAGTTCTTC. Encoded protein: CASSPGTYTYNEQFF.

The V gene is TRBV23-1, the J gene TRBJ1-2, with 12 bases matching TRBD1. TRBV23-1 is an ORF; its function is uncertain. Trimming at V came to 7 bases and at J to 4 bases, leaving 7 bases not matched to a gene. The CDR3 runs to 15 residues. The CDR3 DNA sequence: TGCGCCAGCATTTACCCGGGACAGGGGGCCTATGGCTACACCTTC. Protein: CASIYPGQGAYGYTF.

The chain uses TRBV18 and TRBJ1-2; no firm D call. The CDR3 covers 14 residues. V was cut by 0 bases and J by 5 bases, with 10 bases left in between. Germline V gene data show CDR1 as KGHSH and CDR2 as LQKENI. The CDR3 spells CASSPPGPPYGYTF. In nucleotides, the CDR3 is TGTGCCAGCTCACCACCGGGCCCTCCTTATGGCTACACCTTC.

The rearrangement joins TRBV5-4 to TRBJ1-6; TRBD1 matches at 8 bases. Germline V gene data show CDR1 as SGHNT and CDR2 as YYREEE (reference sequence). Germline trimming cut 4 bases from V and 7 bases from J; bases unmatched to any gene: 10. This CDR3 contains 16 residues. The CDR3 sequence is CASSLGQGERNSPLHF. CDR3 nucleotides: TGTGCCAGCAGCCTTGGACAGGGCGAAAGGAATTCACCCCTCCACTTT.

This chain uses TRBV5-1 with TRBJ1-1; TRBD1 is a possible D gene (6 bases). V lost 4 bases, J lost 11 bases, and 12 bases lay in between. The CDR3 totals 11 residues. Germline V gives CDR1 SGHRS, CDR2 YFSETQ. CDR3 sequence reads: CASSQQGRAFF. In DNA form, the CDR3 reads TGCGCCAGCAGCCAACAGGGTAGGGCTTTCTTT.

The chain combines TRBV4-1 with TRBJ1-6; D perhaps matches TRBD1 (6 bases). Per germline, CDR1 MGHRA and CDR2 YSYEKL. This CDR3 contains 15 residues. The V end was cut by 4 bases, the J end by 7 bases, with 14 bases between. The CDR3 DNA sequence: TGCGCCAGCAGCCTGGGGGCAGGGGAAAATTCACCCCTCCACTTT. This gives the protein CASSLGAGENSPLHF.

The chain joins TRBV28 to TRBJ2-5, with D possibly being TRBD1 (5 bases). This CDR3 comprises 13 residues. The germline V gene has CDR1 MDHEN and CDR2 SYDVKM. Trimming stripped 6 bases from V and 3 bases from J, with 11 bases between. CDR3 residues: CASSLTVKETQYF. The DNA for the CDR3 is TGTGCCAGCAGCCTGACAGTAAAAGAGACCCAGTACTTC.

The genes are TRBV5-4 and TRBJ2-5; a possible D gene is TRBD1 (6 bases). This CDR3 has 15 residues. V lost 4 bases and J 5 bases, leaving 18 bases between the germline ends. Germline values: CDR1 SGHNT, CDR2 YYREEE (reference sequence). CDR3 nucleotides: TGTGCCAGCAGCATCCAGAACACAGGGAGTGAGACCCAGTACTTC. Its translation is CASSIQNTGSETQYF.

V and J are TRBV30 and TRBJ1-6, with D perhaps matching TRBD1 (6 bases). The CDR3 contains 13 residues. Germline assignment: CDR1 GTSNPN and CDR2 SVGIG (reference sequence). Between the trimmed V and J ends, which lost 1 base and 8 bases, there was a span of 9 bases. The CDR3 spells CAWSGRGDSPLHF. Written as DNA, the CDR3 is TGTGCCTGGAGTGGCAGGGGTGATTCACCCCTCCACTTT.

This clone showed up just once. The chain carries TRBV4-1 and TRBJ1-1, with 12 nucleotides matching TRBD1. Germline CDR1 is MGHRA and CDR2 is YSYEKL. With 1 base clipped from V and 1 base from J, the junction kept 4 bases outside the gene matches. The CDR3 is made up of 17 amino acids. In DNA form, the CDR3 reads TGCGCCAGCAGCCAAGGAGGGACAGGGGGCCGGAACACTGAAGCTTTCTTT. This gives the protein CASSQGGTGGRNTEAFF.

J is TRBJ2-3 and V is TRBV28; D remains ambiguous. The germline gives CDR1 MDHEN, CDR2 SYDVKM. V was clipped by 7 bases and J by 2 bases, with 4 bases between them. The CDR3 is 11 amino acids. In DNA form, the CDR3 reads TGTGCCAGCACAGACACAGATACGCAGTATTTT. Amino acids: CASTDTDTQYF.

Here the CDR3 reads CASSLPGAVNYGYTF. The CDR3, as DNA: TGTGCCAGCAGCTTACCCGGTGCGGTGAACTATGGCTACACCTTC. J is TRBJ1-2 and V is TRBV5-4, with D uncertain. CDR1 SGHNT and CDR2 YYREEE come from the germline V gene (reference sequence). Trimming removed 2 bases from V and 2 bases from J, with 13 bases in between. The CDR3 contains 15 residues.

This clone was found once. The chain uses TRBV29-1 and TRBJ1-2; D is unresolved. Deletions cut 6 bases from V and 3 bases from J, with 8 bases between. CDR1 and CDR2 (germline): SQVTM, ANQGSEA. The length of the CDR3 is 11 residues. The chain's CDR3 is CSVHSDYGYTF. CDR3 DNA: TGCAGCGTCCACTCGGACTATGGCTACACCTTC.